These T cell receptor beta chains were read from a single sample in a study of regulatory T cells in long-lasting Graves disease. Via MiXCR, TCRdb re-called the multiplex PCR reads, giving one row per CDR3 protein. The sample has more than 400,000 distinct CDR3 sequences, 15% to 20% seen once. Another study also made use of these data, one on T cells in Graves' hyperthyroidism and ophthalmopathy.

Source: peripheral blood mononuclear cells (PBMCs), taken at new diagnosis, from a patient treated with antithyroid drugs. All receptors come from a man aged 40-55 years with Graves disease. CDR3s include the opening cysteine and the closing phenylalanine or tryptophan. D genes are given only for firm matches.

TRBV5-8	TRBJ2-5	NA	CASSSDSWGKPETQYF
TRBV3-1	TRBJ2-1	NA	CASSQVLVGGEQFF
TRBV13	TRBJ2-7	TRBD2	CASSLGLGGEREGDEQYF
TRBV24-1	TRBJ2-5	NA	CATSKRAGEETQYF
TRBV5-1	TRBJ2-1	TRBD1	CASSYGQGAGNEQFF
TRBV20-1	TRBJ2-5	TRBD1	CSAPPGQGLTMETQYF
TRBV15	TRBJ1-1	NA	CATSWVDTEAFF
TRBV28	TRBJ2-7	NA	CASSSGVGEQYF
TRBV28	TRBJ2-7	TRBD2	CASSFLAGASEQYF
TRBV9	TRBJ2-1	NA	CASSADRASWGGEQFF
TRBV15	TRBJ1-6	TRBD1	CATSRATGSFQSPLHF
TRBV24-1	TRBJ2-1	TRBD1	CATRGTGGAYNEQFF
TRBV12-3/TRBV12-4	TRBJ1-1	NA	CASNYQGGEAFF
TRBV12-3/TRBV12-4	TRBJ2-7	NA	CASSRSPQGKDEQYF
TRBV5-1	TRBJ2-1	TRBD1	CASSVGNRQGASEQFF
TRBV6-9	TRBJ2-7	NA	CASSSMPLYEQYF
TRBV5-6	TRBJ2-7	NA	CASSSGGNEQYF
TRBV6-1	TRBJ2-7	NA	CASSESSGSSYEQYF
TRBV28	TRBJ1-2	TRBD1	CASSFLQGNYGYTF
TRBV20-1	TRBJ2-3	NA	CSAKRGGGADTQYF
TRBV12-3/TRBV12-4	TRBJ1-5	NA	CASSSLGTMQPQHF
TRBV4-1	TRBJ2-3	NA	CASSLETGGGTDTQYF
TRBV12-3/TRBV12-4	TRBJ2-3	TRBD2	CASRPTGTTNTQYF
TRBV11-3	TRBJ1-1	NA	CASSLDSIGPAFF
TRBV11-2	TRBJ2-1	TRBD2	CASSQHIAGGRGEQFF
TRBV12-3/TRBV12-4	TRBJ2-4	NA	CASSLRGAKNIQYF
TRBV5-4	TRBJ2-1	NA	CASSLGGPSSYNEQFF
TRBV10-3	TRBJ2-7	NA	CAISESTKTYEQYF
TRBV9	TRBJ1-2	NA	CASSASGMNGYTF
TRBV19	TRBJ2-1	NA	CASSIPGPGYNEQFF
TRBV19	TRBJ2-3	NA	CASSIDGDTQYF
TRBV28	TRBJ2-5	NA	CASSFQQGLKETQYF
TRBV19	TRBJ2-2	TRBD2	CAMTSGTGELFF
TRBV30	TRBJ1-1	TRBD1	CAWSEGQGWGTEAFF
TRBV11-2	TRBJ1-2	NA	CASRDIANYGYTF
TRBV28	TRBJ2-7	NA	CASTPGVEQYF
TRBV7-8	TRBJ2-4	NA	CASTPSGAKNIQYF
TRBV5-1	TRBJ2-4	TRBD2	CASSVAGVEAKNIQYF
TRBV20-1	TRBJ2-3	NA	CSARAPRGLRTDTQYF
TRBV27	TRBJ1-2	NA	CASSLLGSPEYGYTF
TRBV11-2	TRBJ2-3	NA	CASSLNSGTSTDTQYF
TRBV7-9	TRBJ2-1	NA	CASSPGISPTDEQFF
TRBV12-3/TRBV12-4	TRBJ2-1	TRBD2	CASSSRTSSGNEQFF
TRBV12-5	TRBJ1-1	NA	CASGLRGLTEAFF
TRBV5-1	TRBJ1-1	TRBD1	CASSPVPLGQGYTEAFF
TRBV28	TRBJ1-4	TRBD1	CASSSGQGPTNEKLFF
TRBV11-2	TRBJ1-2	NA	CASSPTPGHAKVGYGYTF
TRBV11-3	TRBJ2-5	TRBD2	CASSPGTSGVQETQYF
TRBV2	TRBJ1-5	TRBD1	CASGRTGNNQPQHF